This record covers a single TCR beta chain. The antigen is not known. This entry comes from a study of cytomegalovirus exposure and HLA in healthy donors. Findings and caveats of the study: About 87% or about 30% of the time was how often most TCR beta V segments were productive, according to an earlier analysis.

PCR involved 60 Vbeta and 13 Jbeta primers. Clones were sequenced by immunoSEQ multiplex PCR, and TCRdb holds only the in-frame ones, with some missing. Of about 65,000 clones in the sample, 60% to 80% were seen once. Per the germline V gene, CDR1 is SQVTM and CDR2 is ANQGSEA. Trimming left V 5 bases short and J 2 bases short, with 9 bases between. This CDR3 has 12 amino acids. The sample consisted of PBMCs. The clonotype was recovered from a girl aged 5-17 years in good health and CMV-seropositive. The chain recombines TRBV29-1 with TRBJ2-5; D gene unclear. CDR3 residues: CSVQLEQETQYF. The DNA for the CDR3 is TGCAGCGTTCAACTGGAGCAAGAGACCCAGTACTTC.